This TCR beta chain was identified during a study of T cells in Graves' hyperthyroidism and ophthalmopathy. What was amplified from RNA transcripts were TCR beta CDR3 regions. Initially, a first-round RT-PCR of the TCR CDR3 employed the HTBI primer set. TCRdb re-analysed the multiplex PCR reads in MiXCR, keeping a single row per CDR3 protein. The sample lists some 510,000 distinct CDR3 sequences; around 20% were seen once. Germline V gene data show CDR1 as LGHNA and CDR2 as YNFKEQ. The CDR3 contains 15 residues. Trimming removed 2 bases from V and 7 bases from J, with 17 bases in between. The receptor was isolated from a man aged 18 to 30 with Graves' hyperthyroidism. The chain is built from TRBV4-2 and TRBJ2-5; D is perhaps TRBD1 (6 bases). Sequencing was performed on blood. This CDR3 is CASSQPETGWGTQYF. CDR3 nucleotides: TGTGCCAGCAGCCAACCTGAGACAGGCTGGGGGACCCAGTACTTC.